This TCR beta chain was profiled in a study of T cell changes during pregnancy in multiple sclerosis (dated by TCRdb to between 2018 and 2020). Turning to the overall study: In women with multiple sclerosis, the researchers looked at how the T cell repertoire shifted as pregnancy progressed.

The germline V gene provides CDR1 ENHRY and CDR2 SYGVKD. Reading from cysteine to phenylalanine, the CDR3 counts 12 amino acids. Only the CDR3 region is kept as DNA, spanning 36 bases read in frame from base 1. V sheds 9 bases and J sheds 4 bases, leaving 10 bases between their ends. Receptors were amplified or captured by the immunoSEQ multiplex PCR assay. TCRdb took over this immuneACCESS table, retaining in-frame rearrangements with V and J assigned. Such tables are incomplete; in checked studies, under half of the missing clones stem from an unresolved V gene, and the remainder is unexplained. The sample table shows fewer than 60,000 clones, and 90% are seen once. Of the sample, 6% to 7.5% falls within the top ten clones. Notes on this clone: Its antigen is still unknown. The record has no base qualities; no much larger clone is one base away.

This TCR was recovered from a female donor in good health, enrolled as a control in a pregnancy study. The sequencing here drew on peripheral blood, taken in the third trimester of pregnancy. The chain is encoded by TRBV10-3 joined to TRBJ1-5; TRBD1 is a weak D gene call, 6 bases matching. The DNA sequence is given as TGTGCCATTAGACAGGATAATCAGCCCCAGCATTTT. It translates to CAIRQDNQPQHF.